A single sample is the source of the 10 T cell receptor beta chains below, sequenced in a study of T cell repertoires in cytomegalovirus infection. Their specific antigens are unknown. From the reads, TCRdb called clonotypes with MiXCR, one entry per CDR3 protein. Here the sample spans hundreds of thousands of distinct CDR3 sequences, roughly 43% being singletons. The sequencing here drew on cultured PBMCs, taken from culture after CMV antigen stimulation. All receptors derive from a human donor in good health (CMV status not recorded). Some clones in this sample may be carry-over from other donors' samples.

This clonotype has only a few counts. V is TRBV7-8 and J is TRBJ2-3, with D possibly being TRBD1 (6 bases). The CDR3 totals 16 residues. Germline CDR1 SGHVS, CDR2 FQNEAQ. Trimming removed 6 bases from V and 0 bases from J, with 16 bases in between. The CDR3 region has the DNA TGTGCCAGCAGGCTGGATCGGGACACCAGCACAGATACGCAGTATTTT. This sequence encodes CASRLDRDTSTDTQYF.

This clonotype was seen repeatedly, ten times or more. This chain joins TRBV7-2 and TRBJ2-6; D unresolved. The CDR3 spans 15 residues. With 1 base removed from V and 0 bases from J, the gap between germline ends came to 4 bases. The V gene's germline CDR1 is SGHTA and CDR2 FQGNSA. CDR3 coding DNA: TGTGCCAGCAGCTTAGAGGGCTCTGGGGCCAACGTCCTGACTTTC. Its protein product is CASSLEGSGANVLTF.

The V call is TRBV5-1, the J call TRBJ1-2; 7 bases map to TRBD1. The ends lost 0 bases at V and 3 bases at J; junction bases unmatched: 14. Looked up from germline, CDR1 is SGHRS and CDR2 is YFSETQ. The CDR3 extends over 18 amino acids. The CDR3, as DNA: TGCGCCAGCAGCTTGGAAGTTTGGGACAGCTCGTTAGACTATGGCTACACCTTC. Translating gives CASSLEVWDSSLDYGYTF.

The chain uses TRBV6-1 and TRBJ2-2; a weak D match, TRBD1 (6 bases). Germline CDR1 reads MNHNS; CDR2 reads SASEGT. V lost 3 bases and J 6 bases, leaving 11 bases between the germline ends. The CDR3 length is 14 residues. The CDR3 sequence: CASSDRTAAGELFF. The CDR3 DNA is TGTGCCAGCAGTGATCGGACAGCGGCCGGGGAGCTGTTTTTT.

This chain links TRBV7-2 with TRBJ2-3; 8 bases fit TRBD2. The CDR3 covers 14 residues. Germline V gene lookup returns CDR1 SGHTA and CDR2 FQGNSA. V dropped 7 bases and J dropped 4; count of bases not matched to a gene: 7. In DNA, the CDR3 is TGTGCCAGCACGGGGGGGAGGGCATCAGATACGCAGTATTTT. Protein: CASTGGRASDTQYF.

This chain connects TRBV7-2 to TRBJ2-7; D is perhaps TRBD1 or TRBD2 (5 bases each). Trimming shortened V by 5 bases and J by 3 bases, and 11 bases separated the two germline ends. The CDR3 sequence is 13 residues long. Germline-derived CDR1 and CDR2 are SGHTA and FQGNSA. The CDR3 loop reads CASSEGRDYEQYF. In nucleotides, the CDR3 is TGTGCCAGCAGCGAGGGCAGGGACTACGAGCAGTACTTC.

The chain joins TRBV27 to TRBJ2-2, with TRBD2 matching over 12 bases. Per germline, CDR1 MNHEY and CDR2 SMNVEV (reference sequence). The CDR3 contains 18 residues. V lost 1 base to trimming and J lost 4 bases; unmatched junction nucleotides: 7. The DNA for the CDR3 is TGTGCCAGCAGTTTATACGGGCAACTAGCGGGGGGCACCGGGGAGCTGTTTTTT. It translates to CASSLYGQLAGGTGELFF.

The chain carries TRBV4-1 and TRBJ2-3; maybe TRBD2 (6 bases). Trimming removed 4 bases at V and 6 bases at J, with 17 bases between. The V gene's germline CDR1 is MGHRA and CDR2 YSYEKL. CDR3 size: 15 residues. This chain's CDR3 is CASSRETSWGDTQYF. As DNA, the CDR3 is TGCGCCAGCAGCCGTGAGACTAGTTGGGGGGATACGCAGTATTTT.

This clonotype has more than one count but fewer than ten. The chain links TRBV7-9 to TRBJ2-3, with D hard to call. Germline-derived CDR1 and CDR2 are SEHNR and FQNEAQ (reference sequence). V dropped 1 base and J dropped 4 bases, with 9 bases sitting between them. CDR3 length equals 14 residues. In nucleotides, the CDR3 is TGTGCCAGCAGCTTAGAGGTAGCCGCAGATACGCAGTATTTT. Encoded protein: CASSLEVAADTQYF.

V gene TRBV12-3 or TRBV12-4 combines with J gene TRBJ2-5; 11 bases agree with TRBD2. CDR3 length: 17 residues. The V gene end was trimmed by 6 bases and the J gene end by 0 bases; junction bases not matched to a gene: 9. The CDR3 is CASRPTSGAPHQETQYF. CDR3 nucleotides: TGTGCCAGCAGGCCGACTAGCGGGGCGCCCCACCAAGAGACCCAGTACTTC.